The clone carrying this T cell receptor beta chain was found many times. Its antigen is not identified. V was pared by 0 bases and J by 3 bases, with 6 bases between. CDR3 length: 14 amino acids. Germline V lookup: CDR1 SGHRS, CDR2 YFSETQ. This specimen belongs to a study of T-cell reconstitution after alpha-beta-depleted transplantation in children. General observations from the study: Reportedly, alpha-beta T cells present about two months post-transplant originated from several hundred expanded clones of graft origin. Most T-cell counts and diversity one year after the transplant came from T cells that were newly produced.

The TCRbeta library was prepared with unique molecular identifiers. TCRdb reprocessed the PCR reads via MiXCR and lists one record per CDR3 protein. Of 250,000 to 300,000 distinct CDR3 sequences in the sample, nearly 8% were seen once. The chain joins TRBV5-1 to TRBJ2-2; no clear D gene. The sequence derives from a female patient between 2 and 10 years old who had a stem cell transplant for Fanconi anemia, so the T cells may come from the graft donor. The sequencing used peripheral blood, collected 360 days after TCRalphabeta/CD19-depleted stem cell transplant. CDR3 sequence (DNA): TGCGCCAGCAGCTTGGAACCCTACACCGGGGAGCTGTTTTTT. Translating it yields CASSLEPYTGELFF.